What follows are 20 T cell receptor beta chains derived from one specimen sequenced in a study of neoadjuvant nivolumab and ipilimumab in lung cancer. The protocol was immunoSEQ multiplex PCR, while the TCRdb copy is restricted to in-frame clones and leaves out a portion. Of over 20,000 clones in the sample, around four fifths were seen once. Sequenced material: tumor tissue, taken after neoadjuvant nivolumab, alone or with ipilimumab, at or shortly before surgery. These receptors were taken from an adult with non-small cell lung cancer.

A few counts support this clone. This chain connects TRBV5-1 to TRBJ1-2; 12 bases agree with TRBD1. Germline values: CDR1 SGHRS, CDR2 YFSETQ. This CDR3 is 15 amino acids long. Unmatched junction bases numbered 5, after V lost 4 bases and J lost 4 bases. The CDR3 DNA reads TGCGCCAGCAGCCAAGGGACAGGGGGCTTCTATGGCTACACCTTC. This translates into CASSQGTGGFYGYTF.

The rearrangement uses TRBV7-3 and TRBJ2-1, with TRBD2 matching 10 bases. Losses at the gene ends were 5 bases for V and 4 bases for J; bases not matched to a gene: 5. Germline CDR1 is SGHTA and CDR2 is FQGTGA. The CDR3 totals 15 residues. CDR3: CASSTGLAAYNEQFF. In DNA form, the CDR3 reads TGTGCCAGCAGCACAGGACTAGCGGCTTACAATGAGCAGTTCTTC.

Here the CDR3 reads CASSPGADGYTF. As DNA, the CDR3 is TGTGCCAGCTCACCGGGCGCGGATGGCTACACCTTC. The chain recombines TRBV18 with TRBJ1-2; D remains ambiguous. The CDR3 contains 12 residues. Trimming left V 3 bases short and J 6 bases short, with 8 bases between. In germline, CDR1 is KGHSH, CDR2 LQKENI. The full variable domain, completed using reference TRBV18 and TRBJ1-2, is NAGVMQNPRHLVRRRGQEARLRCSPMKGHSHVYWYRQLPEEGLKFMVYLQKENIIDESGMPKERFSAEFPKEGPSILRIQQVVRGDSAAYFCASSPGADGYTFGSGTRLTVV.

The CDR3 protein is CASSLGRGYGYTF. The DNA of the CDR3 is TGTGCCAGCAGTTTAGGGAGGGGTTATGGCTACACCTTC. This sequence joins TRBV28 and TRBJ1-2, with a tentative D call TRBD1 (5 bases). The V gene lost 2 bases and the J gene lost 5 bases, with 9 bases spanning the gap. Germline V lookup: CDR1 MDHEN, CDR2 SYDVKM. This CDR3 has 13 amino acids.

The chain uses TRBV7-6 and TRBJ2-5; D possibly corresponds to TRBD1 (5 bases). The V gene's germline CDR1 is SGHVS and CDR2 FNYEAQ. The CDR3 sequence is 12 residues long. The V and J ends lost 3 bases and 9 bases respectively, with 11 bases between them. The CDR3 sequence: CASSLGQGAQYF. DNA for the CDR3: TGTGCCAGCAGCTTGGGCCAGGGTGCCCAGTACTTC.

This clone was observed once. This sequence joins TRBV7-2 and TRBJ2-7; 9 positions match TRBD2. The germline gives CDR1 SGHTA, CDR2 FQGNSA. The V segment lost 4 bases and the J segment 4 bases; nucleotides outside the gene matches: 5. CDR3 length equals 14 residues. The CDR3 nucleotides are TGTGCCAGCAGCTGGCGGGGGGGGTCGTACGAGCAGTACTTC. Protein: CASSWRGGSYEQYF.

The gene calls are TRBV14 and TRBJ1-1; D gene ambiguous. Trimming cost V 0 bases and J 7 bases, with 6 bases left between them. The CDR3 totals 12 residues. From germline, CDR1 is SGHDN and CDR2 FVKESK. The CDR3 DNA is TGTGCCAGCAGCCAAGATCAATTTGAAGCTTTCTTT. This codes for CASSQDQFEAFF.

DNA of the CDR3: TGTGCCAGCAGCCCTGGGGGGTCGGGACCGACGGGCGCATACGAGCAGTACTTC. Translation gives CASSPGGSGPTGAYEQYF. The rearrangement links TRBV11-1 to TRBJ2-7; TRBD2 is a possible D gene (6 bases). The V end lost 5 bases, the J end lost 4 bases, and 27 bases lay between the germline ends. The CDR3 extends over 18 amino acids. Germline V gives CDR1 SGHAT, CDR2 FQDESV (reference sequence).

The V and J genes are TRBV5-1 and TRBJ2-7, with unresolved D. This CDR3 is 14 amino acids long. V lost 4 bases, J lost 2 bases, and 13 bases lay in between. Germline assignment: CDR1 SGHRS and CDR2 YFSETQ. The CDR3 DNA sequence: TGCGCCAGCAGCGTCTGGGCTGGCGCCTACGAGCAGTACTTC. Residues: CASSVWAGAYEQYF.

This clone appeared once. The CDR3 region has the DNA TGTGCCAGCAGTGATCGATTTGTCCTGACTTTC. Protein: CASSDRFVLTF. This chain links TRBV2 with TRBJ2-6; the D is unclear. CDR1 and CDR2 from the germline V gene are SNHLY and FYNNEI. The CDR3 totals 11 residues. Trimming removed 3 bases at V and 13 bases at J, with 7 bases between.

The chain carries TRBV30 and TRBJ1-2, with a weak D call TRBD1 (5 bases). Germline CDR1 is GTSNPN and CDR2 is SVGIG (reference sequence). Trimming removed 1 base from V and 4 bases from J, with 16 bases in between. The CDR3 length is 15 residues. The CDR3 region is CAWSDPLRGRYGYTF. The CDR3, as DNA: TGTGCCTGGAGTGACCCCCTCCGGGGCCGCTATGGCTACACCTTC.

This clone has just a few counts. CDR3 bases: TGCGCCAGCAGTGGATCACACGACACAGATACGCAGTATTTT. Amino acid sequence: CASSGSHDTDTQYF. The chain carries TRBV10-1 and TRBJ2-3; D is undetermined. The germline gives CDR1 WNHNN, CDR2 SYGVQD (reference sequence). Trimming pared 4 bases from V and 2 bases from J, leaving 10 bases between. This CDR3 contains 14 residues.

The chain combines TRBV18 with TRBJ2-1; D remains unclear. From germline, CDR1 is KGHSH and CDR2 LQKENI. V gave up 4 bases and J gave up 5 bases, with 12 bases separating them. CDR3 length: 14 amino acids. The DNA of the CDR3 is TGTGCCAGCTCACGCGAGGTTCAAAACAATGAGCAGTTCTTC. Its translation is CASSREVQNNEQFF. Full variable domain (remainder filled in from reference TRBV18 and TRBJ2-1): NAGVMQNPRHLVRRRGQEARLRCSPMKGHSHVYWYRQLPEEGLKFMVYLQKENIIDESGMPKERFSAEFPKEGPSILRIQQVVRGDSAAYFCASSREVQNNEQFFGPGTRLTVL.

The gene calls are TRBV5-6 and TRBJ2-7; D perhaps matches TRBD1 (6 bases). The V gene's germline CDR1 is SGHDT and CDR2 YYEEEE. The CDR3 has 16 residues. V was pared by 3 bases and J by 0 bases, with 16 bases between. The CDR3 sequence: CASSSLRDIHSYEQYF. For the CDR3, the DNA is TGTGCCAGCAGCTCGCTCCGGGACATACACTCCTACGAGCAGTACTTC.

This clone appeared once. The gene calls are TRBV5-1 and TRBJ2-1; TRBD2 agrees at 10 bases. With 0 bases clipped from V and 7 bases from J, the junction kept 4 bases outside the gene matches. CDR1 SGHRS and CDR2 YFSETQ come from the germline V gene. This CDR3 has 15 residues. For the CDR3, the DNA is TGCGCCAGCAGCTTGGAGTTAGCGGGGGGTAATGAGCAGTTCTTC. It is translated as CASSLELAGGNEQFF.

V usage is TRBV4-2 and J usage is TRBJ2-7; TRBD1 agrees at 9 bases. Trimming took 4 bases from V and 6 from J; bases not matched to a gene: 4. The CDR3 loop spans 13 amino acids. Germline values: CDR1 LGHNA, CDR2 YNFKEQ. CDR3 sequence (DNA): TGTGCCAGCAGCCGGGACAGGGTTACCGAGCAGTACTTC. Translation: CASSRDRVTEQYF.

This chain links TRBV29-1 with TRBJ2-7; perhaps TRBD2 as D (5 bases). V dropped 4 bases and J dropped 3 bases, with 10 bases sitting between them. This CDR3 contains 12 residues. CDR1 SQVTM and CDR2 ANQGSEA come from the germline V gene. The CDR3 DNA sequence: TGCAGCGTTGTAGTCCGGGACTACGAGCAGTACTTC. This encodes CSVVVRDYEQYF.

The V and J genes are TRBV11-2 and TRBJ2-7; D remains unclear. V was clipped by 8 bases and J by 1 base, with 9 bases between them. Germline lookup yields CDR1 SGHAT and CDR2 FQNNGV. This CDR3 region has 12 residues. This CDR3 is CASGVGSYEQYF. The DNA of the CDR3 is TGTGCCAGCGGGGTGGGGTCCTACGAGCAGTACTTC.

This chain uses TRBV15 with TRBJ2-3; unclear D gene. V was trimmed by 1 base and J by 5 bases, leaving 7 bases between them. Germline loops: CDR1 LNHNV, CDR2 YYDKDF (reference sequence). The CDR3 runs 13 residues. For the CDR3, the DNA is TGTGCCACCAGCAGAGCGCGGTTAGATACGCAGTATTTT. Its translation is CATSRARLDTQYF.

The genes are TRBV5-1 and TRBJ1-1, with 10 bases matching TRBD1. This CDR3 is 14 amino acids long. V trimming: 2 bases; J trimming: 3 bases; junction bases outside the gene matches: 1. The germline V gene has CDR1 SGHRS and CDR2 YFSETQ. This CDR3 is CASSLGTGDTEAFF. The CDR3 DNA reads TGCGCCAGCAGCTTAGGGACAGGGGACACTGAAGCTTTCTTT.